This T cell receptor beta chain was obtained from a study of blood T cell repertoires in COVID-19. Looking at the study overall: Material from acute and convalescent COVID-19 was sourced from the United States, Italy and Spain. Sources were T cells, B-cell-depleted T cells, or PBMCs; the material itself was cDNA or gDNA.

Those enrolled in Seattle joined during active infection and were followed longitudinally afterward. The table came from immunoSEQ multiplex PCR; TCRdb's copy has only in-frame clones and leaves some out. The data contain approximately 45,000 clones, 80% to 90% of them singletons. The CDR3 is made up of 15 amino acids. Germline lookup yields CDR1 LNHNV and CDR2 YYDKDF (reference sequence). The V end was cut by 0 bases, the J end by 6 bases, with 15 bases between. The source of this sequence is a woman over 75 with COVID-19, enrolled during active disease. Material for sequencing was peripheral blood. The chain combines TRBV15 with TRBJ2-7; D is possibly TRBD2 (5 bases). Written as DNA, the CDR3 is TGTGCCACCAGCAGAGATGGGTATATAGCGTCCGAGCAGTACTTC. Residues: CATSRDGYIASEQYF. The variable domain in full, with the rest retrieved from reference TRBV15 and TRBJ2-7, is DAMVIQNPRYQVTQFGKPVTLSCSQTLNHNVMYWYQQKSSQAPKLLFHYYDKDFNNEADTPDNFQSRRPNTSFCFLDIRSPGLGDTAMYLCATSRDGYIASEQYFGPGTRLTVT.